This TCR beta chain was obtained from a study of T-cell memory formation after mild COVID-19. Study-wide points: Contracting CD4+ clones lay largely in CM and EM, with CD8+ ones residing in EMRA. The appearance of some responding clones in pre-infection memory suggested that cross-reactive memory joined.

Turning to this clonotype: The target antigen is unknown.

TCRdb re-derived calls from the 5' RACE reads in MiXCR, one entry per CDR3 protein. The data show 350,000 to 450,000 distinct CDR3 sequences, approximately 14% seen once. Sequenced input: PBMCs or a T cell subset sorted from them (not recorded which). This TCR derives from a man in his late teens or twenties who had mild COVID-19 (a few samples of this study predate the infection). Cell type and time point are not known.

DNA for the CDR3: TGTGCCAGTAGTATATACCGTGGGGGCAATCAGCCCCAGCATTTT. It yields the protein CASSIYRGGNQPQHF. The chain combines TRBV19 with TRBJ1-5; D uncertain. The CDR3 is 15 amino acids. Germline values: CDR1 LNHDA, CDR2 SQIVND (reference sequence). V lost 2 bases to trimming and J lost 2 bases, with 10 bases between them.